The T cell receptor (beta chain) described here comes from a study of CD4+ T cells in melanoma. Sequencing was performed with immunoSEQ multiplex PCR; in TCRdb, only in-frame clones are kept and a portion is missing. Among about 55,000 clones listed, roughly three quarters were seen once. The CDR3 sequence is 15 residues long. V was clipped by 6 bases and J by 6 bases; unmatched bases: 7. Germline values: CDR1 MNHNS, CDR2 SASEGT. This clone was detected a few times. The sequence was obtained from a human donor with melanoma. Sequenced material: tumor tissue. The V gene is TRBV6-1, the J gene TRBJ2-1; 11 nucleotides match TRBD2. The CDR3 loop is CASSVAGGLRNEQFF. For the CDR3, the DNA is TGTGCCAGCAGCGTAGCGGGGGGGCTTCGCAATGAGCAGTTCTTC.